This TCR beta chain was captured by sequencing in a study of T cells in localized non-small cell lung cancer. Study-wide points: Among blood samples, higher T cell density accompanied longer overall survival. Uninvolved adjacent lung showed the highest T cell clonality, exceeding tumor. As only one tumor region underwent sequencing, heterogeneity remains possible. Median about 56 top-100 tumor clones were shared with paired adjacent lung.

Assay used: immunoSEQ multiplex PCR; TCRdb lists only in-frame clones, some missing. The sample contains around 54,000 clones, 75% to 90% of which appear only once. A note on this clone: What it recognizes is unknown.

The TCR comes from a male donor at least 60 years old with stage III squamous cell lung carcinoma. This material consisted of peripheral blood, taken before any cancer treatment.

This CDR3 is CASSYFYEQYF. Written as DNA, the CDR3 is TGTGCCAGCAGTTACTTCTACGAGCAGTACTTC. The chain carries TRBV6-6 and TRBJ2-7; D not certain. The V and J ends lost 1 base and 3 bases respectively, with 1 base between them. Germline loops: CDR1 MNHNY, CDR2 SVGAGI (reference sequence). This CDR3 region has 11 residues.